A single sample is the source of the 10 T cell receptor beta chains below, sequenced in a study of PD-L1 blockade in urothelial cancer. Measured with immunoSEQ multiplex PCR; TCRdb has only the in-frame clones, and not every one. Counted here are tens of thousands of clones, almost 90% occurring once; the ten biggest clones make up 11%. Time point here: peripheral blood 6 weeks after treatment start. This sample comprised PBMCs, obtained around atezolizumab (anti-PD-L1) treatment. These receptors were taken from a man aged 60-69 years with urothelial cancer.

This clone has only one observation. The rearrangement joins TRBV19 to TRBJ2-2; TRBD2 matches at 15 bases. Germline-derived CDR1 and CDR2 are LNHDA and SQIVND (reference sequence). V shed 7 bases and J 4 bases; nucleotides not matched to a gene: 10. The length of the CDR3 is 18 residues. The CDR3 protein is CASTPRTSGGASTGELFF. The DNA of the CDR3 is TGTGCCAGTACCCCTCGGACTAGCGGGGGGGCGAGCACCGGGGAGCTGTTTTTT.

J is TRBJ2-7 and V is TRBV7-8; unclear D gene. CDR1 is SGHVS, CDR2 FQNEAQ, per germline. Trimming left V 5 bases short and J 3 bases short, with 14 bases between. This CDR3 is 14 amino acids long. The CDR3: CASSRQAPGYEQYF. CDR3 nucleotide sequence: TGTGCCAGCAGCCGTCAGGCGCCCGGCTACGAGCAGTACTTC.

V is TRBV4-1 and J is TRBJ2-3; D unclear. V lost 0 bases to trimming and J lost 5 bases, with 3 bases between them. Germline V lookup: CDR1 MGHRA, CDR2 YSYEKL. CDR3 length: 12 amino acids. CDR3 loop: CASSQDIDTQYF. CDR3 sequence (DNA): TGCGCCAGCAGCCAAGACATAGATACGCAGTATTTT.

The chain joins TRBV18 to TRBJ2-5; TRBD1 might be the D (6 bases). The germline V and J ends were trimmed by 4 bases and 3 bases, with 15 bases remaining between them. The CDR3 sequence is 15 residues long. The germline V gene has CDR1 KGHSH and CDR2 LQKENI. CDR3 DNA sequence: TGTGCCAGCTCACTGGACAGAACCATGGAAGAGACCCAGTACTTC. It translates to CASSLDRTMEETQYF. The full variable domain, rest sourced from reference TRBV18 and TRBJ2-5, is NAGVMQNPRHLVRRRGQEARLRCSPMKGHSHVYWYRQLPEEGLKFMVYLQKENIIDESGMPKERFSAEFPKEGPSILRIQQVVRGDSAAYFCASSLDRTMEETQYFGPGTRLLVL.

In this sample, this clone turned up a few times. The chain is built from TRBV11-3 and TRBJ2-1, with a possible D match to TRBD1 (5 bases). The germline V gene has CDR1 SGHNT and CDR2 YENEEA. This CDR3 comprises 16 residues. Trimming took 5 bases from V and 6 from J, leaving 20 bases between them. CDR3 in amino acids: CASSATTEGAGNEQFF. In nucleotides, the CDR3 is TGTGCCAGCAGCGCAACCACCGAAGGGGCCGGCAATGAGCAGTTCTTC.

The chain recombines TRBV7-2 with TRBJ2-7, with D perhaps matching TRBD2 (8 bases). The CDR3 length is 19 residues. V was pared by 5 bases and J by 4 bases, with 30 bases between. CDR1 is SGHTA, CDR2 FQGNSA, per germline. CDR3 residues: CASSPGTDHFGGTRYEQYF. The CDR3 nucleotides are TGTGCCAGCAGCCCCGGGACAGACCACTTCGGGGGGACTAGATACGAGCAGTACTTC.

The V and J genes are TRBV9 and TRBJ1-6; D ambiguous. V was cut by 0 bases and J by 6 bases, with 4 bases left in between. CDR3 size: 13 residues. Germline V gene data show CDR1 as SGDLS and CDR2 as YYNGEE. CDR3 protein: CASSVVANSPLHF. Written as DNA, the CDR3 is TGTGCCAGCAGCGTAGTGGCTAATTCACCCCTCCACTTT.

V and J are TRBV6-6 and TRBJ1-3; D unresolved. Germline V CDR1 and CDR2: MNHNY, SVGAGI (reference sequence). Trimming took off 6 bases at V and 4 bases at J, with 7 bases between the two ends. The CDR3 has 12 residues. The CDR3 nucleotides read TGTGCCAGCAGGCCACAGGGAAACACCATATATTTT. It specifies CASRPQGNTIYF.

This clone was detected only once. This chain uses TRBV4-3 with TRBJ2-7; D might be TRBD1 (6 bases). V lost 0 bases and J 3 bases, leaving 15 bases between the germline ends. Germline CDR1 is LGHNA and CDR2 is YSLEER. The CDR3 totals 16 residues. CDR3 in amino acids: CASSQESDSLIYEQYF. DNA for the CDR3: TGCGCCAGCAGCCAAGAATCGGACAGCCTGATCTACGAGCAGTACTTC.

The J gene is TRBJ2-3, the V gene TRBV19, with D uncertain. Per the germline V gene, CDR1 is LNHDA and CDR2 is SQIVND (reference sequence). This CDR3 region has 11 residues. V was shortened by 5 bases and J by 5 bases, with 5 bases between the two germline ends. CDR3 protein: CASSFGDTQYF. Written as DNA, the CDR3 is TGTGCCAGTAGTTTCGGAGATACGCAGTATTTT.